Sequencing of this TCR beta chain was carried out in a study of T cell repertoires in cytomegalovirus infection. Per germline, CDR1 SEHNR and CDR2 FQNEAQ (reference sequence). V was clipped by 6 bases and J by 5 bases, with 17 bases between them. There are 14 residues in the CDR3. TCRdb re-analysed the reads in MiXCR, keeping a single row per CDR3 protein. In the table there are more than 55,000 distinct CDR3 sequences, around 20% of which are singletons. Note on this clonotype: Its target is unknown.

The TCR was taken from a human donor in good health (CMV status not recorded). Some clones in this sample may be carry-over from other donors' samples. The rearrangement uses TRBV7-9 and TRBJ2-7, with a tentative D call TRBD2 (5 bases). Sequencing was performed on CD8+ T cells from cultured PBMCs, taken from culture after CMV antigen stimulation. CDR3 region: CASSPYTSYNEQYF. CDR3 nucleotide sequence: TGTGCCAGCAGTCCATATACTAGTTATAACGAGCAGTACTTC. Full variable domain (remainder filled in from reference TRBV7-9 and TRBJ2-7): DTGVSQNPRHKITKRGQNVTFRCDPISEHNRLYWYRQTLGQGPEFLTYFQNEAQLEKSRLLSDRFSAERPKGSFSTLEIQRTEQGDSAMYLCASSPYTSYNEQYFGPGTRLTVT.